Shown below are 9 T cell receptor beta chains from a single sample sequenced in a study of control samples from healthy donors and cancer patients. Sequencing used immunoSEQ multiplex PCR; TCRdb keeps in-frame clones, though not all of them. The sample records 85,000 to 90,000 clones, approximately 86% being singletons. The sample consisted of blood. All receptors derive from a man aged 30 to 39 in good health.

J is TRBJ1-1 and V is TRBV5-6; D might be TRBD1 (5 bases). Trimming removed 5 bases from V and 2 bases from J, with 13 bases in between. The CDR3 covers 14 residues. CDR1 and CDR2 from the germline V gene are SGHDT and YYEEEE. The CDR3 region has the DNA TGTGCCAGCAGGACAGTGCTGATAAACACTGAAGCTTTCTTT. As protein: CASRTVLINTEAFF.

The table lists this clone with a count of one. The chain employs TRBV7-8 and TRBJ2-7, with D perhaps TRBD1 or TRBD2 (5 bases each). The CDR3 totals 15 residues. The germline V and J ends were trimmed by 3 bases and 6 bases, with 18 bases remaining between them. Per germline, CDR1 SGHVS and CDR2 FQNEAQ. The DNA for the CDR3 is TGTGCCAGCAGCTTGAGGGACGGTCGTGAGTTCGAGCAGTACTTC. This translates into CASSLRDGREFEQYF.

CDR3 sequence reads: CASSKEGTYEQYV. DNA for the CDR3: TGTGCCAGCAGCAAAGAGGGGACCTACGAGCAGTACGTC. The chain combines TRBV21-1 with TRBJ2-7; the listed D gene, TRBD1, was not tested against the DNA. TRBV21-1 is a pseudogene. This CDR3 contains 13 residues.

This chain uses TRBV24-1 with TRBJ2-1; D might be TRBD1 (7 bases). The V gene lost 12 bases and the J gene lost 6 bases, with 17 bases spanning the gap. From germline, CDR1 is KGHDR and CDR2 SFDVKD. There are 13 residues in the CDR3. The CDR3 DNA reads TGTGCCGCCGGAGGGACAGAGTTCAATGAGCAGTTCTTC. The encoded protein is CAAGGTEFNEQFF.

This chain joins TRBV11-2 and TRBJ2-6, with 7 positions matching TRBD1. CDR1 SGHAT and CDR2 FQNNGV come from the germline V gene. This CDR3 has 15 residues. Trimming took 5 bases from V and 1 from J; bases not matched to a gene: 2. The CDR3 spells CASSLTGSGANVLTF. The CDR3 DNA is TGTGCCAGCAGCCTGACAGGGTCTGGGGCCAACGTCCTGACTTTC.

V and J are TRBV24-1 and TRBJ2-2, with a weak D call TRBD1 (6 bases). The CDR3 totals 15 residues. Trimming left V 2 bases short and J 5 bases short, with 11 bases between. In germline, CDR1 is KGHDR, CDR2 SFDVKD. The CDR3 DNA sequence: TGTGCCACCAGTGATTGGGACACCTCAACCGGGGAGCTGTTTTTT. The encoded protein is CATSDWDTSTGELFF.

V is TRBV7-8 and J is TRBJ2-7; D is undetermined. V shed 1 base and J shed 3 bases, with 4 bases lying between them. This CDR3 contains 12 residues. Germline V lookup: CDR1 SGHVS, CDR2 FQNEAQ. CDR3 DNA sequence: TGTGCCAGCAGCTTAGGGGACTACGAGCAGTACGTC. Translating it yields CASSLGDYEQYV.

CDR3: CAWSVLLAGNGYTF. Here the CDR3 DNA reads TGTGCCTGGAGTGTACTTCTTGCAGGGAATGGCTACACCTTC. The chain employs TRBV30 and TRBJ1-2, with TRBD1 as a possible D gene (5 bases). CDR1 and CDR2 (germline): GTSNPN, SVGIG (reference sequence). V lost 0 bases and J lost 6, with 14 bases in between. The CDR3 loop spans 14 amino acids.

The chain links TRBV5-4 to TRBJ2-5, with TRBD2 matching 9 bases. The CDR3 length is 15 residues. Germline CDR1 and CDR2: SGHNT and YYREEE (reference sequence). The J segment lost 2 bases and the V segment lost 5 bases, leaving 7 bases of the junction unmatched. DNA of the CDR3: TGTGCCAGCAGTCAGACTAGCGGTGCACAAGAGACCCAGTACTTC. This translates into CASSQTSGAQETQYF.